The 14 T cell receptor beta chains below come from one sample, sequenced in a study of cytomegalovirus exposure and HLA in healthy donors. The PCR was carried out with 60 Vbeta primers and 13 Jbeta primers. Profiled with immunoSEQ multiplex PCR; TCRdb holds only in-frame clones, not every one. The profile shows 74,000 or so clones, around 76% of them singletons. Material: PBMCs. These receptors were obtained from a male donor in good health and CMV-seropositive.

For this clone: Being one base from a much bigger clone, this may be a read error. The chain carries TRBV11-2 and TRBJ2-7; D gene uncertain. Germline CDR1 and CDR2: SGHAT and FQNNGV. This CDR3 region has 11 residues. V was clipped by 3 bases and J by 3 bases, with 3 bases between them. In nucleotides, the CDR3 is TGTGCCAGCAGCTTCCACTACGAGCAGTACTTC. This codes for CASSFHYEQYF.

The V and J genes are TRBV19 and TRBJ2-5; 8 nucleotides line up with TRBD2. V was clipped by 3 bases and J by 5 bases; unmatched bases: 11. Per germline, CDR1 LNHDA and CDR2 SQIVND (reference sequence). This CDR3 region has 16 residues. This chain's CDR3 is CASSIGSGSGMETQYF. The CDR3 DNA follows: TGTGCCAGTAGTATCGGGAGCGGGAGTGGGATGGAGACCCAGTACTTC.

The chain is built from TRBV9 and TRBJ1-1; D is ambiguous. The V end was cut by 4 bases, the J end by 0 bases, with 13 bases between. The CDR3 spans 15 residues. Germline V gene lookup returns CDR1 SGDLS and CDR2 YYNGEE. CDR3 DNA: TGTGCCAGCAGCCCCCGAGGTAGCATGAACACTGAAGCTTTCTTT. Protein product: CASSPRGSMNTEAFF. The whole variable domain, filled in from reference TRBV9 and TRBJ1-1, reads DSGVTQTPKHLITATGQRVTLRCSPRSGDLSVYWYQQSLDQGLQFLIQYYNGEERAKGNILERFSAQQFPDLHSELNLSSLELGDSALYFCASSPRGSMNTEAFFGQGTRLTVV.

This clone was seen just once. The chain recombines TRBV5-5 with TRBJ2-7; the D is unclear. V was pared by 0 bases and J by 2 bases, with 6 bases between. Germline CDR1 SGHKS, CDR2 YYEKEE (reference sequence). CDR3 size: 13 residues. The CDR3 region is CASSLVAAYEQYF. CDR3 DNA: TGTGCCAGCAGCTTGGTGGCAGCCTACGAGCAGTACTTC.

This clone was counted only a few times. This rearrangement joins TRBV10-3 to TRBJ1-2, with D hard to call. Looked up from germline, CDR1 is ENHRY and CDR2 is SYGVKD. V lost 6 bases and J lost 2, with 13 bases in between. This CDR3 has 14 amino acids. The CDR3 DNA follows: TGTGCCATCAGGAGGGTGGAGGCGAACTATGGCTACACCTTC. Translating it yields CAIRRVEANYGYTF.

The CDR3 nucleotides are TGTGCCACCAGCAGGGACAGGGGGTCCGGCACAGATACGCAGTATTTT. Translating gives CATSRDRGSGTDTQYF. The chain recombines TRBV15 with TRBJ2-3, with TRBD1 identical over 10 bases. The CDR3 extends over 16 amino acids. J gave up 1 base and V 3 bases, and 4 bases lay outside the gene matches. CDR1 is LNHNV and CDR2 is YYDKDF in the germline V gene (reference sequence).

The genes are TRBV18 and TRBJ2-5; TRBD2 matches at 11 bases. The J call may not be correct, given that the DNA end is closer to TRBJ2-7. The germline gives CDR1 KGHSH, CDR2 LQKENI. This CDR3 has 17 residues. The CDR3 nucleotides are TGTGCCAGCTCACCACCAAATAGTCTAGCGGGAGGTAACGAGCAGTACTTC. Protein: CASSPPNSLAGGNEQYF.

This sequence joins TRBV28 and TRBJ2-3, with 7 positions matching TRBD2. The V segment lost 8 bases and the J segment 0 bases; nucleotides outside the gene matches: 5. The CDR3 runs 14 residues. Germline CDR1 reads MDHEN; CDR2 reads SYDVKM. The CDR3 loop reads CASHPGGSTDTQYF. CDR3 in DNA: TGTGCCAGCCATCCGGGAGGAAGCACAGATACGCAGTATTTT.

The chain carries TRBV28 and TRBJ2-2, with D perhaps TRBD2 (6 bases). Trimming took off 6 bases at V and 3 bases at J, with 14 bases between the two ends. The germline V gene has CDR1 MDHEN and CDR2 SYDVKM. This CDR3 region has 15 residues. In nucleotides, the CDR3 is TGTGCCAGCAGGGGGGGAGCGGATTACACCGGGGAGCTGTTTTTT. Encoded protein: CASRGGADYTGELFF.

The chain recombines TRBV27 with TRBJ2-2; 8 bases line up with TRBD1. Germline V gene data show CDR1 as MNHEY and CDR2 as SMNVEV (reference sequence). V shed 5 bases and J 0 bases; nucleotides not matched to a gene: 17. The length of the CDR3 is 20 residues. The CDR3 here is CASSPTGQGGKFTNTGELFF. CDR3 in DNA: TGTGCCAGCAGTCCCACCGGACAGGGCGGTAAATTTACGAACACCGGGGAGCTGTTTTTT.

This clone was detected only once. This chain connects TRBV6-5 to TRBJ1-2; TRBD1 might be the D (6 bases). V gave up 2 bases and J gave up 3 bases, with 10 bases separating them. The CDR3 has 14 amino acids. CDR1 is MNHEY and CDR2 is SVGAGI in the germline V gene. This CDR3 is CASSYGGSDYGYTF. CDR3 nucleotides: TGTGCCAGCAGTTACGGGGGCAGTGACTATGGCTACACCTTC.

The rearrangement uses TRBV7-2 and TRBJ2-7; possible D gene TRBD2, 6 bases. Germline V CDR1 and CDR2: SGHTA, FQGNSA. Trimming left V 4 bases short and J 7 bases short, with 14 bases between. The length of the CDR3 is 13 residues. The DNA of the CDR3 is TGTGCCAGCAGCTCTGCGGGGACGCTGGAGCAGTACTTC. Translation: CASSSAGTLEQYF. The complete variable domain, with remaining parts taken from reference TRBV7-2 and TRBJ2-7, reads GAGVSQSPSNKVTEKGKDVELRCDPISGHTALYWYRQSLGQGLEFLIYFQGNSAPDKSGLPSDRFSAERTGGSVSTLTIQRTQQEDSAVYLCASSSAGTLEQYFGPGTRLTVT.

The V call is TRBV15, the J call TRBJ1-5, with 7 positions matching TRBD1. The V segment lost 5 bases and the J segment 6 bases; nucleotides outside the gene matches: 1. Germline lookup yields CDR1 LNHNV and CDR2 YYDKDF (reference sequence). This CDR3 is built from 12 residues. CDR3 sequence: CATSDRAQPQHF. For the CDR3, the DNA is TGTGCCACCAGCGACAGGGCTCAGCCCCAGCATTTT.

The genes are TRBV7-2 and TRBJ2-1; D is possibly TRBD1 (6 bases). This CDR3 is 15 amino acids long. V was trimmed by 5 bases and J by 1 base, leaving 12 bases between them. The germline CDR1 and CDR2 sequences are SGHTA and FQGNSA. The CDR3 coding sequence is TGTGCCAGCAGCGTCGACAGGTTATCCTACAATGAGCAGTTCTTC. Translated: CASSVDRLSYNEQFF.